These T cell receptor beta chains were read from a single sample in a study of cytomegalovirus exposure and HLA in healthy donors. TCRdb's table, derived via immunoSEQ multiplex PCR, lists solely in-frame clones and lacks some. The table records 140,000 to 150,000 clones, approximately 70% of them present only once. Sequenced material: PBMCs. The source is a woman aged 18-29 years in good health and CMV-seronegative. Both conserved end residues are part of each CDR3. The D gene is left open where the match is weak.

CSVGRQLNQPQHF,TGCAGCGTTGGCCGACAGCTCAATCAGCCCCAGCATTTT,TRBJ1-5,-,TRBV29-1
CASKRGTAKETQYF,TGTGCCAGCAAAAGGGGGACAGCGAAAGAGACCCAGTACTTC,TRBJ2-5,TRBD1,TRBV6-5
CASSLRQDYGYTF,TGTGCCAGCAGCTTGCGGCAGGACTATGGCTACACCTTC,TRBJ1-2,-,TRBV5-4
CASSPLQGYGYTF,TGTGCCAGCAGCCCTCTTCAGGGCTATGGCTACACCTTC,TRBJ1-2,-,TRBV7-6
CASSLNLLQNQPQHF,TGTGCCAGCAGCTTGAATCTGTTACAGAATCAGCCCCAGCATTTT,TRBJ1-5,-,TRBV5-8
CASSLVTRQETQYF,TGTGCCAGCAGCTTGGTTACCAGGCAAGAGACCCAGTACTTC,TRBJ2-5,-,TRBV5-8
CASSPRGQASGANVLTF,TGTGCCAGTAGTCCGAGGGGACAAGCCTCTGGGGCCAACGTCCTGACTTTC,TRBJ2-6,-,TRBV19
CASSRAGELYNEQFF,TGCGCCAGTAGCAGGGCGGGAGAGCTTTACAATGAGCAGTTCTTC,TRBJ2-1,TRBD2,TRBV5-1
CAIRGNRQMNTEAFF,TGTGCCATCAGGGGTAACAGGCAAATGAACACTGAAGCTTTCTTT,TRBJ1-1,-,TRBV10-3
CASSEGALGTSGGIQETQYF,TGTGCCAGCAGTGAAGGGGCCCTCGGGACTAGCGGGGGAATACAAGAGACCCAGTACTTC,TRBJ2-5,TRBD2,TRBV6-1
CASSLLEYRDTQYF,TGTGCCAGCAGCTTATTAGAGTACCGAGATACGCAGTATTTT,TRBJ2-3,-,TRBV7-9
CASQDTQGGLSGNTIYF,TGTGCTAGTCAGGATACCCAGGGAGGCCTCTCTGGAAACACCATATATTTT,TRBJ1-3,-,TRBV12-5
CASGRQSATNEKLFF,TGCGCCAGCGGTAGACAGAGTGCAACTAATGAAAAACTGTTTTTT,TRBJ1-4,-,TRBV10-2